A selection of T cell receptor beta chains follows, all from one sample in a study of human T cells and chemical hapten exposure. TCRdb re-called the RACE reads with MiXCR, one entry per CDR3 protein. The table includes around 200,000 distinct CDR3 sequences, under 25% detected once. Sequenced here: whole blood, sampled in connection with sensitization to the hapten diphenylcyclopropenone (DPC). The origin of the receptors is a middle-aged woman with alopecia areata. Some clones in this sample may be carry-over from other donors' samples. Each CDR3 is given with its conserved first and last residue. A D gene is named only where the DNA matches it firmly. Size is omitted from some rows. Given values are once, few, many or a class for expanded clones.

V: TRBV5-4
D: TRBD2
size: few
J: TRBJ2-7
DNA: TGTGCCAGCAGAGCTAGCGGGAGGAGGGACGAGCAGTACTTC
CDR3: CASRASGRRDEQYF

V: TRBV20-1
D: .
size: .
J: TRBJ1-2
DNA: TGCAGTGCTAGAGATTGGCCCCGGGACGGAAACTATGGCTACACCTTC
CDR3: CSARDWPRDGNYGYTF

V: TRBV7-9
D: .
size: many
J: TRBJ1-2
DNA: TGTGCCAGCAGCTTCGTTGCAGGGATCGGCTACACCTTC
CDR3: CASSFVAGIGYTF

V: TRBV7-9
D: .
size: once
J: TRBJ2-5
DNA: TGTGCCAGCAGCTTAAGGGGCGGGATGGAGACCCAGTACTTC
CDR3: CASSLRGGMETQYF

V: TRBV12-3/TRBV12-4
D: .
size: few
J: TRBJ2-7
DNA: TGTGCCAGCATCCTTTGGCGGAAAATCTACGAGCAGTACTTC
CDR3: CASILWRKIYEQYF

V: TRBV11-2
D: .
size: .
J: TRBJ2-3
DNA: TGTGCCAGCAGCTTTAAAGGGACAGATACGCAGTATTTT
CDR3: CASSFKGTDTQYF

V: TRBV9
D: .
size: .
J: TRBJ2-3
DNA: TGTGCCAGCAGCCCAAGGGGGGGCCTCAGCACAGATACGCAGTATTTT
CDR3: CASSPRGGLSTDTQYF

V: TRBV12-3/TRBV12-4
D: TRBD2
size: .
J: TRBJ2-2
DNA: TGTGCCAGCAGTTTCCGGGGGGGTTTGGACACCGGGGAGCTGTTTTTT
CDR3: CASSFRGGLDTGELFF

V: TRBV19
D: .
size: .
J: TRBJ2-2
DNA: TGTGCCAGTAGTGACGGCTCGCGGCCCACCGGGGAGCTGTTTTTT
CDR3: CASSDGSRPTGELFF

V: TRBV18
D: .
size: few
J: TRBJ2-5
DNA: TGTGCCAGCTCACCTACTAGCCAGGGACGAGAGACCCAGTACTTC
CDR3: CASSPTSQGRETQYF

V: TRBV10-3
D: TRBD1
size: few
J: TRBJ2-1
DNA: TGTGCCATCAGTGAGCCGAGGGACAGGGTAGGTGATGAGCAGTTCTTC
CDR3: CAISEPRDRVGDEQFF

V: TRBV29-1
D: .
size: few
J: TRBJ2-1
DNA: TGCAGCGTTGAAGGAGGGGCCAATGAGCAGTTCTTC
CDR3: CSVEGGANEQFF

V: TRBV4-3
D: TRBD2
size: few
J: TRBJ2-3
DNA: TGCGCCAGCAGCCAAGAGGGAGATAGCGGGTTTAGCACAGATACGCAGTATTTT
CDR3: CASSQEGDSGFSTDTQYF

V: TRBV28
D: .
size: .
J: TRBJ1-2
DNA: TGTGCCAGCAGCTGGCCTCACCCAAACTATGGCTACACCTTC
CDR3: CASSWPHPNYGYTF

V: TRBV27
D: TRBD1
size: few
J: TRBJ2-1
DNA: TGTGCCAGCAGTTTAAGGCCCCCGGGACAGGGGTACAATGAGCAGTTCTTC
CDR3: CASSLRPPGQGYNEQFF

V: TRBV12-3/TRBV12-4
D: .
size: many
J: TRBJ2-1
DNA: TGTGCCAGCCGCCTAGCCCCAGAGGTCGGTGAGCAGTTCTTC
CDR3: CASRLAPEVGEQFF

V: TRBV4-2
D: .
size: .
J: TRBJ2-7
DNA: TGTGCCAGCAGCCAAGCAGGGGCCACAACCTTCAGCTCCTACGAGCAGTACTTC
CDR3: CASSQAGATTFSSYEQYF

V: TRBV6-5
D: .
size: few
J: TRBJ2-3
DNA: TGTGCCAGCAGTTCACTTTTTAGGGAGACAGATACGCAGTATTTT
CDR3: CASSSLFRETDTQYF

V: TRBV29-1
D: .
size: many
J: TRBJ1-1
DNA: TGCAGCGTTATAAAAATGGAGGGATCATCTGAAGCTTTCTTT
CDR3: CSVIKMEGSSEAFF

V: TRBV6-5
D: .
size: .
J: TRBJ1-1
DNA: TGTGCCAGCAGTTACTCGACAGGCCCAATGAACACTGAAGCTTTCTTT
CDR3: CASSYSTGPMNTEAFF

V: TRBV6-2/TRBV6-3
D: .
size: .
J: TRBJ1-5
DNA: TGTGCCAGCAGGAGGACACCCTGGGGGCAGCCCCAGCATTTT
CDR3: CASRRTPWGQPQHF

V: TRBV5-1
D: TRBD2
size: few
J: TRBJ2-1
DNA: TGCGCCAGCAGCGTAGGTCTCACTAGCGGGAGAATCAGCTACAATGAGCAGTTCTTC
CDR3: CASSVGLTSGRISYNEQFF

V: TRBV12-3/TRBV12-4
D: .
size: .
J: TRBJ2-3
DNA: TGTGCCAGCAGTTTACGACCGTCTAGCACAGATACGCAGTATTTT
CDR3: CASSLRPSSTDTQYF

V: TRBV7-2
D: TRBD2
size: few
J: TRBJ2-7
DNA: TGTGCCAGCAGCTTATTCACTAGCGGGGGCTACGAGCAGTACTTC
CDR3: CASSLFTSGGYEQYF

V: TRBV10-3
D: .
size: few
J: TRBJ2-2
DNA: TGTGCCACCGCCGGCCTGAACACCGGGGAGCTGTTTTTT
CDR3: CATAGLNTGELFF

V: TRBV10-3
D: TRBD2
size: .
J: TRBJ2-1
DNA: TGTGCCATCAGTGAGCGCCTAGCGGGAGGGGAGAAGGATGAGCAGTTCTTC
CDR3: CAISERLAGGEKDEQFF

V: TRBV7-9
D: TRBD2
size: few
J: TRBJ2-1
DNA: TGTGCCAGCAGCTTCCTAGGACTAGCAGCTGAGAATGAGCAGTTCTTC
CDR3: CASSFLGLAAENEQFF

V: TRBV20-1
D: .
size: .
J: TRBJ2-3
DNA: TGCAGTGCTACGGGGACGAAATCCGATACGCAGTATTTT
CDR3: CSATGTKSDTQYF

V: TRBV7-9
D: .
size: .
J: TRBJ2-3
DNA: TGTGCCAGCAGCGGAGGAAGGGCAGATACGCAGTATTTT
CDR3: CASSGGRADTQYF

V: TRBV20-1
D: TRBD1
size: few
J: TRBJ1-4
DNA: TGCAGTGCGGCTGACAGGGGGCGGGAGAGTTGGGAAAAACTGTTTTTT
CDR3: CSAADRGRESWEKLFF

V: TRBV28
D: .
size: few
J: TRBJ2-3
DNA: TGTGCCAGCAGTGTCCAGCCCGGCACAGATACGCAGTATTTT
CDR3: CASSVQPGTDTQYF

V: TRBV7-9
D: TRBD2
size: few
J: TRBJ2-2
DNA: TGTGCCAGCAGCGCAAGCGGGAGGGCCCGGACCGGGGAGCTGTTTTTT
CDR3: CASSASGRARTGELFF

V: TRBV20-1
D: .
size: .
J: TRBJ2-6
DNA: TGCAGTGCTACAGGGGATTCCGGGGCCAACGTCCTGACTTTC
CDR3: CSATGDSGANVLTF

V: TRBV19
D: TRBD1
size: .
J: TRBJ1-2
DNA: TGTGCCAGTAGTATGAGGCAGGGGGCGAGAAGTGATGGCTACACCTTC
CDR3: CASSMRQGARSDGYTF

V: TRBV20-1
D: TRBD2
size: .
J: TRBJ2-7
DNA: TGCAGTGCCCCAACTAGCGGCCGAGACTACGAGCAGTACTTC
CDR3: CSAPTSGRDYEQYF

V: TRBV7-8
D: .
size: few
J: TRBJ2-7
DNA: TGTGCCAGCAGCAAGGACGGCGGCCTACTATACGAGCAGTACTTC
CDR3: CASSKDGGLLYEQYF

V: TRBV29-1
D: .
size: .
J: TRBJ1-1
DNA: TGCAGCGTTGTTAGGCGGAACACTGAAGCTTTCTTT
CDR3: CSVVRRNTEAFF

V: TRBV5-5
D: .
size: .
J: TRBJ1-2
DNA: TGTGCCAGCAGCTTGCAGGTTTCTCGGAACTATGGCTACACCTTC
CDR3: CASSLQVSRNYGYTF

V: TRBV9
D: .
size: many
J: TRBJ2-7
DNA: TGTGCCAGCACCCGTCAACCGGGAGTAGGCGAGCAGTACTTC
CDR3: CASTRQPGVGEQYF

V: TRBV27
D: TRBD2
size: .
J: TRBJ2-1
DNA: TGTGCCAGCGGTAGCGGGAGGGTCCATGAGCAGTTCTTC
CDR3: CASGSGRVHEQFF

V: TRBV7-2
D: .
size: many
J: TRBJ2-1
DNA: TGTGCCAGCAGCTTAGCCGCTAGCCCCCTTGAGCAGTTCTTC
CDR3: CASSLAASPLEQFF

V: TRBV20-1
D: .
size: few
J: TRBJ2-4
DNA: TGCAGTGCCCCGAAGGCGGACGGGGGACGAAACATTCAGTACTTC
CDR3: CSAPKADGGRNIQYF

V: TRBV4-3
D: TRBD1
size: few
J: TRBJ1-5
DNA: TGCGCCAGCAGCCAAGATTTTGGGACAGGGGATCAGCCCCAGCATTTT
CDR3: CASSQDFGTGDQPQHF

V: TRBV7-2
D: .
size: few
J: TRBJ1-1
DNA: TGTGCCAGCAGCCCAGGTGGAGTCTCAGCTTTCTTT
CDR3: CASSPGGVSAFF